Listed below are T cell receptor beta chains from one sample, sequenced in a study of blood T cell repertoires in COVID-19. Assay used: immunoSEQ multiplex PCR; TCRdb lists only in-frame clones, some missing. The repertoire consists of over 100,000 clones, with more than 75% occurring once and the leading ten covering roughly 4.5%. Source material: peripheral blood. The receptor source for this set is a man aged 35 to 55 with acute or convalescent COVID-19. Both conserved end residues are part of each CDR3. D genes are given only for firm matches. Size is stated for part of the rows, as once, few or many counts, or as a class when the clone is expanded.

V: TRBV19; size: .; J: TRBJ2-2; D: .; CDR3: CASAVQGSTGELFF; DNA: TGTGCCAGTGCCGTTCAGGGAAGTACCGGGGAGCTGTTTTTT
V: TRBV6-5; size: .; J: TRBJ1-5; D: .; CDR3: CASRRTENQPQHF; DNA: TGTGCCAGCAGGCGCACAGAGAATCAGCCCCAGCATTTT
V: TRBV3-1/TRBV3-2; size: .; J: TRBJ1-5; D: TRBD1; CDR3: CASSPGQGIQPQHF; DNA: TGTGCCAGCAGCCCAGGACAGGGGATTCAGCCCCAGCATTTT
V: TRBV7-9; size: .; J: TRBJ2-1; D: .; CDR3: CASKDSWPNEQFF; DNA: TGTGCCAGCAAGGACTCCTGGCCCAATGAGCAGTTCTTC
V: TRBV10-1; size: .; J: TRBJ2-2; D: TRBD2; CDR3: CASSDKAGPSNTGELFF; DNA: TGCGCCAGCAGTGATAAAGCGGGGCCCTCGAACACCGGGGAGCTGTTTTTT
V: TRBV12-3/TRBV12-4; size: .; J: TRBJ2-1; D: .; CDR3: CASSSRLGEQFF; DNA: TGTGCCAGCAGTTCCCGGCTAGGAGAGCAGTTCTTC
V: TRBV10-3; size: few; J: TRBJ2-7; D: TRBD1; CDR3: CAISGPGQGYEQYF; DNA: TGTGCCATCAGTGGGCCGGGACAGGGCTACGAGCAGTACTTC
V: TRBV30; size: .; J: TRBJ2-1; D: TRBD2; CDR3: CAWNGGGTFNEQFF; DNA: TGTGCCTGGAACGGCGGGGGAACCTTCAATGAGCAGTTCTTC
V: TRBV12-3/TRBV12-4; size: .; J: TRBJ1-5; D: .; CDR3: CASSKGHSQPQHF; DNA: TGTGCCAGCAGCAAAGGACATAGTCAGCCCCAGCATTTT
V: TRBV7-9; size: .; J: TRBJ2-7; D: .; CDR3: CASSLYNGQIGYEQYF; DNA: TGTGCCAGCAGCTTATACAACGGACAAATTGGCTACGAGCAGTACTTC
V: TRBV7-9; size: .; J: TRBJ2-1; D: TRBD2; CDR3: CASSSRTSRSYNEQFF; DNA: TGTGCCAGCAGCTCTAGGACTAGCCGCTCCTACAATGAGCAGTTCTTC
V: TRBV11-2; size: once; J: TRBJ1-4; D: TRBD1; CDR3: CASSFRGTVKDEKLFF; DNA: TGTGCCAGCAGCTTTAGGGGGACAGTTAAGGATGAAAAACTGTTTTTT
V: TRBV29-1; size: .; J: TRBJ1-1; D: TRBD1; CDR3: CSVVGTGVNTEAFF; DNA: TGCAGCGTTGTCGGGACAGGGGTTAACACTGAAGCTTTCTTT
V: TRBV7-8; size: .; J: TRBJ2-3; D: .; CDR3: CASSPGSSTDTQYF; DNA: TGTGCCAGCAGCCCCGGGTCCTCCACAGATACGCAGTATTTT
V: TRBV5-4; size: .; J: TRBJ1-2; D: TRBD1; CDR3: CASSRGTGATSNYGYTF; DNA: TGTGCCAGCAGTCGGGGGACAGGGGCCACTTCGAACTATGGCTACACCTTC
V: TRBV2; size: .; J: TRBJ1-1; D: TRBD1; CDR3: CASRKTGVFGNTEAFF; DNA: TGTGCCAGCAGGAAGACAGGGGTTTTTGGGAACACTGAAGCTTTCTTT
V: TRBV30; size: .; J: TRBJ1-1; D: .; CDR3: CAWSVETDEAFF; DNA: TGTGCCTGGAGTGTAGAGACAGATGAAGCTTTCTTT
V: TRBV2; size: once; J: TRBJ1-5; D: .; CDR3: CASSEVRTANQPQHF; DNA: TGTGCCAGCAGTGAAGTTAGGACAGCCAATCAGCCCCAGCATTTT
V: TRBV5-6; size: .; J: TRBJ2-1; D: TRBD1; CDR3: CASSLEDRVVF; DNA: TGTGCCAGCAGCTTGGAGGACAGGGTGGTCTTC
V: TRBV27; size: .; J: TRBJ1-6; D: TRBD1; CDR3: CASSPGTGRWNLDSPLHF; DNA: TGTGCCAGCAGTCCCGGGACAGGGCGGTGGAATTTGGATTCACCCCTCCACTTT
V: TRBV2; size: once; J: TRBJ2-7; D: TRBD2; CDR3: CASTDRTSGSYEQYF; DNA: TGTGCCAGCACAGATCGGACTAGCGGGTCCTACGAGCAGTACTTC
V: TRBV14; size: .; J: TRBJ2-5; D: .; CDR3: CASSQGFGPGMYQETQYF; DNA: TGTGCCAGCAGCCAAGGGTTTGGTCCAGGGATGTATCAAGAGACCCAGTACTTC
V: TRBV5-1; size: .; J: TRBJ2-1; D: .; CDR3: CASSLGGPSSYNEQFF; DNA: TGCGCCAGCAGCTTGGGGGGGCCTAGCTCCTACAATGAGCAGTTCTTC
V: TRBV7-8; size: .; J: TRBJ2-2; D: .; CDR3: CASSLIQGVTGELFF; DNA: TGTGCCAGCAGCTTAATCCAGGGTGTGACCGGGGAGCTGTTTTTT